A selection of T cell receptor beta chains follows, all from one sample in a study of Ad26.COV2.S vaccination and SARS-CoV-2 variants. This table comes from immunoSEQ multiplex PCR, and its TCRdb copy is limited to in-frame clones, with some not included. The data contain about 400,000 clones, roughly 80% of them singletons. The starting material was peripheral blood, obtained in a trial of Ad26.COV2.S vaccine versus placebo. Every receptor here comes from a person aged 18-65 years who received the Ad26.COV2.S COVID-19 vaccine or a placebo. CDR3s include the opening cysteine and the closing phenylalanine or tryptophan. A D gene is named only where the DNA matches it firmly. A clone size is listed for some rows: how often the clone was seen (once, few, many), or a class if it is expanded.

v_call,d_call,j_call,clone_size,cdr3_nt,cdr3_aa
TRBV4-1,-,TRBJ2-7,-,TGCGCCAGCAGCCAAGACACGGACTACGAGCAGTACTTC,CASSQDTDYEQYF
TRBV24-1,TRBD2,TRBJ2-5,-,TGTGCCACCAGTGACCCAAGACTAGCAGCAGAGACCCAGTACTTC,CATSDPRLAAETQYF
TRBV7-2,-,TRBJ1-2,few,TGTGCCAGCAGCTTAGCGGGGACTAACTATGGCTACACCTTC,CASSLAGTNYGYTF
TRBV19,TRBD1,TRBJ1-5,-,TGTGCCAGTAGCTCCCGGGACAGGGGGAATCCGAGCAATCAGCCCCAGCATTTT,CASSSRDRGNPSNQPQHF
TRBV7-2,TRBD1,TRBJ1-5,-,TGTGCCAGCAGCCTCCTGGGACAGGGACAGCCCCAGCATTTT,CASSLLGQGQPQHF
TRBV27,-,TRBJ1-2,-,TGTGCCAGCAGTTCCGGGACCGTTAACTATGGCTACACCTTC,CASSSGTVNYGYTF
TRBV2,-,TRBJ1-2,-,TGTGCCAGCAGCGTCGACACGTATGGCTACACCTTC,CASSVDTYGYTF
TRBV6-6,TRBD2,TRBJ2-2,few,TGTGCCAGCAGCCCGGGACTACAGGCACCCGGGGAGCTGTTTTTT,CASSPGLQAPGELFF
TRBV12-2,-,TRBJ2-4,-,TGTGCAAGTCGCTTAGGGATGAACATTCAGTACTTC,CASRLGMNIQYF
TRBV18,-,TRBJ2-5,-,TGTGCCAGCTCACCAGGAAGGGGCCAAGAGACCCAGTACTTC,CASSPGRGQETQYF
TRBV18,TRBD1,TRBJ2-2,-,TGTGCCAGCTCATTTGGACAGGGCCGGACCGGGGAGCTGTTTTTT,CASSFGQGRTGELFF
TRBV27,TRBD1,TRBJ1-3,-,TGTGCCAGCGCCCGCGGACAGGAAGTAGGAAACACCATATATTTT,CASARGQEVGNTIYF
TRBV6-6,TRBD2,TRBJ2-3,-,TGTGCCAGCAACGAAGCTAGCGGGAGGGATACGCAGTATTTT,CASNEASGRDTQYF